The 11 T cell receptor beta chains listed next were all sequenced from one sample in a study of T cell repertoires in cytomegalovirus infection. Which antigens these TCRs recognize remains unknown. MiXCR, applied by TCRdb to the reads, yields one record per CDR3 protein. The sample yields some 920,000 distinct CDR3 sequences, approximately 31% seen once. The source was cultured CD8+ T cells from PBMCs, collected from culture after CMV antigen stimulation. Receptors were obtained from a human donor in good health (CMV status not recorded). Some clones in this sample may be carry-over from other donors' samples.

This sequence joins TRBV20-1 and TRBJ2-3; D not resolved. The CDR3 is 14 amino acids. In germline, CDR1 is DFQATT, CDR2 SNEGSKA (reference sequence). The V and J ends lost 5 bases and 0 bases respectively, with 12 bases between them. The CDR3 DNA is TGCAGTGCTCTCCGCGGTTTTAGCACAGATACGCAGTATTTT. This encodes CSALRGFSTDTQYF.

On this clonotype: The junction shows a germline mismatch at one end, possibly a read error. This chain links TRBV5-1 with TRBJ2-7; D is perhaps TRBD1 (6 bases). Per germline, CDR1 SGHRS and CDR2 YFSETQ. This CDR3 is 16 amino acids long. The CDR3 spells CANSSLWGQGNDEQYF. The CDR3 DNA is TGCGCCAACAGCTCTCTTTGGGGGCAGGGGAACGACGAGCAGTACTTC.

This clonotype appeared a few times. The gene calls are TRBV7-2 and TRBJ2-5, with D possibly being TRBD2 (5 bases). The CDR3 spans 14 residues. Germline-derived CDR1 and CDR2 are SGHTA and FQGNSA. V was pared by 5 bases and J by 0 bases, with 10 bases between. The CDR3 loop is CASSAWENQETQYF. DNA of the CDR3: TGTGCCAGCAGCGCTTGGGAGAACCAAGAGACCCAGTACTTC.

This clonotype was observed a few times. V gene TRBV5-6 combines with J gene TRBJ2-1; D is uncertain. The length of the CDR3 is 14 residues. CDR1 SGHDT and CDR2 YYEEEE come from the germline V gene. Between the trimmed V and J ends, which lost 2 bases and 6 bases, there was a span of 12 bases. CDR3 sequence: CASSFPGFGNEQFF. Written as DNA, the CDR3 is TGTGCCAGCAGCTTTCCCGGTTTTGGCAATGAGCAGTTCTTC.

This clonotype was seen many times. The CDR3 DNA is TGTGCCAGCAGTTTGGGGTCGCGTAATGAGCAGTTCTTC. Encoded protein: CASSLGSRNEQFF. V and J are TRBV12-3 or TRBV12-4 and TRBJ2-1; D not resolved. The length of the CDR3 is 13 residues. V dropped 3 bases and J dropped 7 bases, with 10 bases sitting between them.

The genes are TRBV6-6 and TRBJ1-6; 10 nucleotides line up with TRBD1. The CDR3 runs 15 residues. V trimming: 2 bases; J trimming: 7 bases; junction bases outside the gene matches: 2. Germline values: CDR1 MNHNY, CDR2 SVGAGI (reference sequence). CDR3 nucleotide sequence: TGTGCCAGCAGTTACGGACAGGGGGAGAATTCACCCCTCCACTTT. Its translation is CASSYGQGENSPLHF.

The chain has TRBV7-9 and TRBJ1-6, with 8 bases that match TRBD1. The J segment lost 8 bases and the V segment lost 4 bases, leaving 4 bases of the junction unmatched. This CDR3 spans 14 amino acids. Germline CDR1 is SEHNR and CDR2 is FQNEAQ (reference sequence). CDR3: CASSSTGGYSPLHF. The CDR3 nucleotides read TGTGCCAGCAGCTCAACAGGGGGTTATTCACCCCTCCACTTT.

The chain has TRBV6-1 and TRBJ2-1, with 8 bases aligning to TRBD1. Germline CDR1 reads MNHNS; CDR2 reads SASEGT. This CDR3 has 14 residues. V lost 3 bases, J lost 8 bases, and 6 bases stayed unmatched. The CDR3 bases are TGTGCCAGCAGTGATTTAGACAGGGGCGATGAGCAGTTCTTC. Amino acids: CASSDLDRGDEQFF.

This clonotype was observed many times. This chain links TRBV7-6 with TRBJ2-7, with unresolved D. The germline CDR1 and CDR2 sequences are SGHVS and FNYEAQ. The CDR3 totals 12 residues. Deletions cut 5 bases from V and 2 bases from J, with 7 bases between. CDR3 nucleotides: TGTGCCAGCAGCCAAATCCCCTACGAGCAGTACGTC. Encoded protein: CASSQIPYEQYV.

The chain is built from TRBV27 and TRBJ2-3; D gene ambiguous. This CDR3 contains 13 residues. From germline, CDR1 is MNHEY and CDR2 SMNVEV (reference sequence). Trimming took 1 base from V and 6 from J, leaving 8 bases between them. The CDR3 protein is CASSLFRSDTQYF. In DNA form, the CDR3 reads TGTGCCAGCAGTTTATTCAGGTCTGATACGCAGTATTTT.

The chain recombines TRBV7-6 with TRBJ2-7; 7 bases align to TRBD2. V lost 1 base and J lost 1; bases outside the gene matches: 4. CDR1 is SGHVS and CDR2 is FNYEAQ in the germline V gene. This CDR3 comprises 15 residues. CDR3 nucleotides: TGTGCCAGCAGCTTAGAGATAGCGGGTTCCTACGAGCAGTACTTC. It is translated as CASSLEIAGSYEQYF. The full variable domain, its missing parts supplied by reference TRBV7-6 and TRBJ2-7, is GAGVSQSPRYKVTKRGQDVALRCDPISGHVSLYWYRQALGQGPEFLTYFNYEAQQDKSGLPNDRFSAERPEGSISTLTIQRTEQRDSAMYRCASSLEIAGSYEQYFGPGTRLTVT.